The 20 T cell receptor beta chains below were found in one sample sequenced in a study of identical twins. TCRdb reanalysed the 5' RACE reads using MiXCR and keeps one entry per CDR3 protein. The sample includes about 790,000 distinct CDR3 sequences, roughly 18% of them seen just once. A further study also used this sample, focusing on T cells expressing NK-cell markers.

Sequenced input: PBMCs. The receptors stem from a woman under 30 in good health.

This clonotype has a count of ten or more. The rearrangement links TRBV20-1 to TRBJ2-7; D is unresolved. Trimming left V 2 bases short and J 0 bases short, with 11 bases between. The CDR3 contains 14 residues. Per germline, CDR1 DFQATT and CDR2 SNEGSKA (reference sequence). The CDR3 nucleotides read TGCAGTGCTAGAACCGCCAGGAGCTCCTACGAGCAGTACTTC. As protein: CSARTARSSYEQYF.

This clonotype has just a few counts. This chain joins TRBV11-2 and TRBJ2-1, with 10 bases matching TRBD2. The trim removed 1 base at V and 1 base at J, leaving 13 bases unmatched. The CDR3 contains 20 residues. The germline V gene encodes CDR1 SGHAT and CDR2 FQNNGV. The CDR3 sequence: CASSLALGLADLTSYNEQFF. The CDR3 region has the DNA TGTGCCAGCAGCTTAGCTCTCGGACTAGCGGACCTTACTTCCTACAATGAGCAGTTCTTC. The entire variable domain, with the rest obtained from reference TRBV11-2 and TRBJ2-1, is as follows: EAGVAQSPRYKIIEKRQSVAFWCNPISGHATLYWYQQILGQGPKLLIQFQNNGVVDDSQLPKDRFSAERLKGVDSTLKIQPAKLEDSAVYLCASSLALGLADLTSYNEQFFGPGTRLTVL.

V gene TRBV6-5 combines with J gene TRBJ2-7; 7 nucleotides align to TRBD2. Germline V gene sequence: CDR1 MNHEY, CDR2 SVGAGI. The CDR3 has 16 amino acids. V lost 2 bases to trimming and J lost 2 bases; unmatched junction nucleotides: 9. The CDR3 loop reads CASSYRPASGPYEQYF. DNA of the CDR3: TGTGCCAGCAGTTACAGGCCCGCTAGCGGACCCTACGAGCAGTACTTC.

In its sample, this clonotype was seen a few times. Here the CDR3 reads CASSVGEGYEQYF. The CDR3 DNA is TGTGCCAGCAGCGTAGGAGAGGGGTACGAGCAGTACTTC. The V and J genes are TRBV9 and TRBJ2-7; D may correspond to TRBD1 or TRBD2 (5 bases each). The CDR3 contains 13 residues. Germline V gene sequence: CDR1 SGDLS, CDR2 YYNGEE. The V end lost 0 bases, the J end lost 4 bases, and 8 bases lay between the germline ends.

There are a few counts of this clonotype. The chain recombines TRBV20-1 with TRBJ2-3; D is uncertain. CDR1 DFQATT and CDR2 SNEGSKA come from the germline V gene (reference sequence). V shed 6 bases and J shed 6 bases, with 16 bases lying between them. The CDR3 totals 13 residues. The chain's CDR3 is CSALTPGLDTQYF. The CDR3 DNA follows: TGCAGTGCCCTTACACCCGGTCTTGATACGCAGTATTTT.

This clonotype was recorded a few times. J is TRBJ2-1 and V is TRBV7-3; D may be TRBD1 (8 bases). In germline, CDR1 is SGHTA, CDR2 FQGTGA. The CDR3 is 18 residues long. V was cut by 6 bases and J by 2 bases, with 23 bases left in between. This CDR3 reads CASSLVGGDRRAYNEQFF. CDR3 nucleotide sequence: TGTGCCAGCAGTCTAGTGGGGGGGGACAGGAGGGCCTACAATGAGCAGTTCTTC.

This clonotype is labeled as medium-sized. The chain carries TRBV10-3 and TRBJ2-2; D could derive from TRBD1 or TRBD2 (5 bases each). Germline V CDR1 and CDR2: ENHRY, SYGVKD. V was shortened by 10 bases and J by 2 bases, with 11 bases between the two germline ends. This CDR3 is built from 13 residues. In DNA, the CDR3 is TGTGCCACGGGACCTTATAACACCGGGGAGCTGTTTTTT. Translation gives CATGPYNTGELFF.

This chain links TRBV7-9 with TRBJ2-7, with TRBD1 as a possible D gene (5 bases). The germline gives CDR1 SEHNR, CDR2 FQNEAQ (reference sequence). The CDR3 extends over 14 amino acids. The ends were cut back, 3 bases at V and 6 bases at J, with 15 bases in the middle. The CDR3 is CASSFRQSQGEQYF. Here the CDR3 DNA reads TGTGCCAGCAGCTTCCGACAGTCCCAGGGCGAGCAGTACTTC.

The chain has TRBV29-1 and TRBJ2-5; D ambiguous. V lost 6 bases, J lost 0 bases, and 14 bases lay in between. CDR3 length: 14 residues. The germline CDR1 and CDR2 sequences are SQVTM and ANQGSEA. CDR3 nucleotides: TGCAGCGTGGATGGACGTGTGTACCAAGAGACCCAGTACTTC. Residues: CSVDGRVYQETQYF.

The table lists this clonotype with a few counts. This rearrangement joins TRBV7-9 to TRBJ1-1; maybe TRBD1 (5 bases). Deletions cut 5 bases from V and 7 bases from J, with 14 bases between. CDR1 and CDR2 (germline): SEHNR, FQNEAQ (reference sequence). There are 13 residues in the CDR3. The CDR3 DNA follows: TGTGCCAGCAGCCCGTTCTCGGGGGGTGAAGCTTTCTTT. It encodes CASSPFSGGEAFF.

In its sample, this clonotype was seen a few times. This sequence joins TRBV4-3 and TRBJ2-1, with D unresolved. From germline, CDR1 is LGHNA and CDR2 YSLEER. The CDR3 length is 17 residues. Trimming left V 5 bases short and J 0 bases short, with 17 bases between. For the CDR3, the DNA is TGCGCCAGCAGCTCAGAAGGGCTTAGGTTCTCCTACAATGAGCAGTTCTTC. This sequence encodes CASSSEGLRFSYNEQFF.

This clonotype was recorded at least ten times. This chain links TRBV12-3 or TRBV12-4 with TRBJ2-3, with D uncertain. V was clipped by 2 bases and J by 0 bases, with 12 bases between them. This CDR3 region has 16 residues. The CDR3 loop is CASSLLLGGSTDTQYF. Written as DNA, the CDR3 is TGTGCCAGCAGTTTACTTCTCGGCGGCAGCACAGATACGCAGTATTTT.

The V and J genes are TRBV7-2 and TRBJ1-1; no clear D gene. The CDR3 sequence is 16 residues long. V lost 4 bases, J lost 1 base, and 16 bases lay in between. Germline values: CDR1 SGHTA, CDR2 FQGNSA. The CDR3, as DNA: TGTGCCAGCAGCTACAAACCTCGGCAGAAGAACACTGAAGCTTTCTTT. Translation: CASSYKPRQKNTEAFF.

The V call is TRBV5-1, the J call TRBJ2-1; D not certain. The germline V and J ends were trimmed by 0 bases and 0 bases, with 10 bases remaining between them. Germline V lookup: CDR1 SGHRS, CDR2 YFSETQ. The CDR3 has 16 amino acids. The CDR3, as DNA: TGCGCCAGCAGCTTGGAGGTAGGGTCCTCCTACAATGAGCAGTTCTTC. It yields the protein CASSLEVGSSYNEQFF. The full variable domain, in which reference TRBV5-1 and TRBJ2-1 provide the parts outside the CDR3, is KAGVTQTPRYLIKTRGQQVTLSCSPISGHRSVSWYQQTPGQGLQFLFEYFSETQRNKGNFPGRFSGRQFSNSRSEMNVSTLELGDSALYLCASSLEVGSSYNEQFFGPGTRLTVL.

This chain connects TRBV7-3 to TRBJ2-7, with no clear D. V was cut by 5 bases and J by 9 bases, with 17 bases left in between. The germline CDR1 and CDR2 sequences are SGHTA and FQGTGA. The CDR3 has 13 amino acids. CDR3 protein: CASSPSAGVGQYF. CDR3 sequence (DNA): TGTGCCAGCAGCCCCTCGGCTGGGGTGGGGCAGTACTTC.

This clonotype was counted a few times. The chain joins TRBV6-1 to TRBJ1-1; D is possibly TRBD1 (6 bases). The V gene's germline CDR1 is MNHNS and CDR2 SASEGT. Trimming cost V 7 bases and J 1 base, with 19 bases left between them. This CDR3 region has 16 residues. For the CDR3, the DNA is TGTGCCAGCACCCCCTCACAAGGGGGGGGGAACACTGAAGCTTTCTTT. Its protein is CASTPSQGGGNTEAFF.

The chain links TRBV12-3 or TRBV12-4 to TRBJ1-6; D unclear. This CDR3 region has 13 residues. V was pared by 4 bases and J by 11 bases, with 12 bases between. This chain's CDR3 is CASSSPLRTPLHF. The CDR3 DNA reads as TGTGCCAGCAGTTCCCCCCTCCGGACACCCCTCCACTTT.

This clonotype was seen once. CDR3 amino acids: CASINSGGAPYNEQFF. As DNA, the CDR3 is TGTGCCAGCATCAATTCGGGGGGGGCTCCCTACAATGAGCAGTTCTTC. The chain has TRBV7-9 and TRBJ2-1; 8 positions agree with TRBD2. The CDR3 is made up of 16 amino acids. The germline gives CDR1 SEHNR, CDR2 FQNEAQ (reference sequence). J was trimmed by 2 bases and V by 7 bases; bases with no gene match: 10.

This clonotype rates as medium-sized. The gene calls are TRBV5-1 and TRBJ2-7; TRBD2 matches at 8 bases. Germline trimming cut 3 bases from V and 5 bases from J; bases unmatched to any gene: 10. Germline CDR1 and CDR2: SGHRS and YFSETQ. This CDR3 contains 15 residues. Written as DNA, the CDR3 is TGCGCCAGCAGCTGGTTCTCCGGGACTAGGAACGAGCAGTACTTC. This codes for CASSWFSGTRNEQYF.

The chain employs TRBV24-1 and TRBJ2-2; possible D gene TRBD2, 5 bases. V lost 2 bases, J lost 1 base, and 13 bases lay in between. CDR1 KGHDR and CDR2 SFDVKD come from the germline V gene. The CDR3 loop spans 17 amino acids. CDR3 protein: CATSDSRFSENTGELFF. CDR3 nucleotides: TGTGCCACCAGTGATTCGCGGTTTAGCGAGAACACCGGGGAGCTGTTTTTT.